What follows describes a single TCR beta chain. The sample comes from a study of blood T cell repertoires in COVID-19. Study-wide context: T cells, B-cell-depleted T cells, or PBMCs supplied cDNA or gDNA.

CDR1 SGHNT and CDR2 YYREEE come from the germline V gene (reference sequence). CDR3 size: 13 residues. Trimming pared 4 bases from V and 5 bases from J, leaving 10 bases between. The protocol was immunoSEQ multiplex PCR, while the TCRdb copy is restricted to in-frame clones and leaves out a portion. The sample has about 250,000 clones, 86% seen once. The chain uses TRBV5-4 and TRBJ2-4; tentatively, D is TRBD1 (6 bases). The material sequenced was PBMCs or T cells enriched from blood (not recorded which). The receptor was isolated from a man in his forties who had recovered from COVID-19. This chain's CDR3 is CASSQGPENIQYF. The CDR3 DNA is TGTGCCAGCAGCCAGGGGCCCGAAAACATTCAGTACTTC.